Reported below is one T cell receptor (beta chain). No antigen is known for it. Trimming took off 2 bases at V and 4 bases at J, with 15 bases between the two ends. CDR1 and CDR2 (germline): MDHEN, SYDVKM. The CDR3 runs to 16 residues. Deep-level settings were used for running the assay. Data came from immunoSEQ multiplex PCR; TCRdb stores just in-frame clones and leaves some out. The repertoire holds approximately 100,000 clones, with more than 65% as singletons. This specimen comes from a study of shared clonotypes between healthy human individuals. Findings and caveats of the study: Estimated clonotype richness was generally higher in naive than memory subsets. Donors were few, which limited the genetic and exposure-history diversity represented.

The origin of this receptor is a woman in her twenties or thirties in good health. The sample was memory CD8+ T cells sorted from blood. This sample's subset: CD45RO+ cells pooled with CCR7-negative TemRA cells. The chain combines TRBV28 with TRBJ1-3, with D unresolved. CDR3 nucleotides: TGTGCCAGCAGTTTAGTTGCCCCCAACTACGGAAACACCATATATTTT. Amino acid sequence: CASSLVAPNYGNTIYF.